This T cell receptor (beta chain) was captured by sequencing in a study of OX40 agonist ivuxolimab in advanced cancers. Regarding the study as a whole: At doses 0.1 to 3.0 mg/kg, CD4+ and CD8+ clones expanded. Among T cells, CD8+ cells averaged more expanded clones than CD4+ cells.

As regards this clone: The antigen is undetermined.

The CDR3 sequence is 15 residues long. Germline V CDR1 and CDR2: MNHNS, SASEGT. The V segment lost 1 base and the J segment 7 bases; nucleotides outside the gene matches: 4. Measured with immunoSEQ multiplex PCR; TCRdb has only the in-frame clones, and not every one. The sample shows some 80,000 clones, 87% of them seen only once. Sequences were derived from CD4+ or CD8+ T cells sorted from blood, sampled in a trial of the OX40 agonist ivuxolimab. The TCR comes from an adult with an advanced solid tumor such as melanoma, head and neck, liver or kidney cancer. The chain couples TRBV6-1 to TRBJ1-4; 9 nucleotides align to TRBD1. As DNA, the CDR3 is TGTGCCAGCAGTGAAGGGTGGGGACAGGGTGAAAAACTGTTTTTT. It encodes CASSEGWGQGEKLFF.